The clone carrying this T cell receptor beta chain has a handful of counts. What it binds is not known. The ends were cut back, 7 bases at V and 5 bases at J, with 8 bases in the middle. The CDR3 has 11 residues. CDR1 LGHDT and CDR2 YNNKEL come from the germline V gene (reference sequence). The data were obtained in a study of Graves' ophthalmopathy and Graves' hyperthyroidism. Whole-study findings and limits: Most expanded clonotypes in thyroid above 0.001 frequency also showed up in blood. Stable hyperthyroidism and ophthalmopathy were told apart by a 13-signature model, which achieved less than 90% sensitivity and roughly 76% specificity. Ophthalmopathy progression was predicted with 70.59% sensitivity and about 72% specificity.

RNA transcripts were the source from which TCR beta CDR3 regions were amplified. First-round RT-PCR employed HTBI primers, with a second-round multiplex PCR after it. Using its own MiXCR run on the multiplex PCR reads, TCRdb lists one record per CDR3 protein. Seen here are approximately 460,000 distinct CDR3 sequences, around 15% observed once, and the top ten hold 8% to 10%. Clinical symptoms and serum thyroxine were used for diagnosis; TRAb, thyroid ultrasound and orbital computed tomography were also relied on. The TCR originated in a woman in her thirties with Graves' ophthalmopathy. Source material: blood. J is TRBJ1-2 and V is TRBV3-1; D is uncertain. CDR3 sequence reads: CASTGVYGYTF. CDR3 DNA sequence: TGTGCCAGCACTGGTGTATATGGCTACACCTTC. Full variable domain (rest looked up from reference TRBV3-1 and TRBJ1-2): DTAVSQTPKYLVTQMGNDKSIKCEQNLGHDTMYWYKQDSKKFLKIMFSYNNKELIINETVPNRFSPKSPDKAHLNLHINSLELGDSAVYFCASTGVYGYTFGSGTRLTVV.